The clone carrying this T cell receptor (beta chain) has more than one count but fewer than ten. Its matching antigen is unknown. The germline V and J ends were trimmed by 10 bases and 7 bases, with 17 bases remaining between them. Germline V gene data show CDR1 as ENHRY and CDR2 as SYGVKD. The CDR3 has 12 amino acids. Clones were read by immunoSEQ multiplex PCR, and TCRdb kept only the in-frame ones, dropping some. The sample consists of about 480,000 clones, roughly 89% of them appearing once. Treatment described: approximately 18 received Ad26.COV2.S at low or high dose, single or two shots; 5 received placebo; per-sample allocation not given. Specimens were obtained on day 63 following the first vaccine or placebo injection. The sample came from a Boston adult aged 18-55 years. Ad26.COV2.S expressed prefusion-stabilized spike from the original Wuhan strain. The source of the sample is a study of Ad26.COV2.S vaccination and SARS-CoV-2 variants. Across the study: Into the muscle, Ad26.COV2.S was dosed once or twice, 56 days apart.

Study-level findings and limits: Vaccinees showed greater spike-specific TCR breadth than placebo recipients.

The rearrangement joins TRBV10-3 to TRBJ2-7; tentative D call: TRBD2 (6 bases). This TCR came from a person between 18 and 65 years old who received the Ad26.COV2.S COVID-19 vaccine or a placebo. The sequencing here drew on peripheral blood, taken in a trial of Ad26.COV2.S vaccine versus placebo. DNA of the CDR3: TGTGCCACCTCGACTAGACTTGATGAGCAGTACTTC. Translating gives CATSTRLDEQYF.